Each of the 17 T cell receptor beta chains below was sequenced from the same sample in a study of T cell repertoires in cytomegalovirus infection. These receptors are not linked to any known antigen. From the reads, TCRdb called clonotypes with MiXCR, one entry per CDR3 protein. The table has a few hundred thousand distinct CDR3 sequences, just under 35% seen once; the top ten hold about 13%. Source: cultured PBMCs, taken from culture after CMV antigen stimulation. These receptors originate from a human donor in good health (CMV status not recorded). Some clones in this sample may be carry-over from other donors' samples.

This clonotype was observed many times. J is TRBJ1-1 and V is TRBV7-8; 7 bases line up with TRBD1. The CDR3 length is 14 residues. The J segment lost 7 bases and the V segment lost 2 bases, leaving 7 bases of the junction unmatched. Germline assignment: CDR1 SGHVS and CDR2 FQNEAQ. The CDR3 DNA reads as TGTGCCAGCAGCTTACGCACAGGGGTAAATGAAGCTTTCTTT. Protein: CASSLRTGVNEAFF.

The V call is TRBV6-1, the J call TRBJ2-3; D is unclear. V was cut by 7 bases and J by 4 bases, with 6 bases left in between. Germline lookup yields CDR1 MNHNS and CDR2 SASEGT. This CDR3 region has 11 residues. The CDR3 nucleotides read TGTGCCAGCAACCAAGCAGATACGCAGTATTTT. Amino acid sequence: CASNQADTQYF.

The chain combines TRBV24-1 with TRBJ1-5, with unresolved D. CDR1 and CDR2 from the germline V gene are KGHDR and SFDVKD. This CDR3 region has 12 residues. V lost 9 bases and J 12 bases, leaving 17 bases between the germline ends. The DNA for the CDR3 is TGTGCCACCCGGGCGGGAATCCTCTACCAGCATTTT. Amino acid sequence: CATRAGILYQHF.

The chain's CDR3 is CASSQDGLGNYGYTF. As DNA, the CDR3 is TGCGCCAGCAGCCAAGATGGGTTAGGTAACTATGGCTACACCTTC. The chain recombines TRBV4-1 with TRBJ1-2, with unresolved D. This CDR3 region has 15 residues. Germline V gives CDR1 MGHRA, CDR2 YSYEKL. Trimming removed 0 bases at V and 1 base at J, with 9 bases between.

This clonotype was counted only a few times. The V and J genes are TRBV28 and TRBJ1-5, with unresolved D. CDR3 length equals 14 residues. With 5 bases removed from V and 5 bases from J, the gap between germline ends came to 13 bases. Looked up from germline, CDR1 is MDHEN and CDR2 is SYDVKM. CDR3 loop: CASSTQGRDQPQHF. In DNA form, the CDR3 reads TGTGCCAGCAGTACCCAAGGAAGGGATCAGCCCCAGCATTTT.

This clonotype was seen a few times. The chain joins TRBV28 to TRBJ1-6; tentative D call: TRBD1 (6 bases). Germline lookup yields CDR1 MDHEN and CDR2 SYDVKM. V was cut by 4 bases and J by 13 bases, with 20 bases left in between. CDR3 length: 15 amino acids. The CDR3: CASSSPRTVNHPLHF. CDR3 nucleotide sequence: TGTGCCAGCAGTTCTCCGCGGACAGTGAACCACCCCCTCCACTTT.

This clonotype was detected a few times. The J gene is TRBJ1-3, the V gene TRBV7-6, with D uncertain. The CDR3 contains 17 residues. V was clipped by 6 bases and J by 0 bases, with 18 bases between them. Per the germline V gene, CDR1 is SGHVS and CDR2 is FNYEAQ. This CDR3 is CASRDWTSLPSGNTIYF. CDR3 nucleotide sequence: TGTGCCAGCAGAGATTGGACCTCGCTACCCTCTGGAAACACCATATATTTT.

The rearrangement joins TRBV7-3 to TRBJ2-7; no reliable D call. Germline V gene data show CDR1 as SGHTA and CDR2 as FQGTGA. V lost 5 bases to trimming and J lost 3 bases, with 8 bases between them. There are 12 residues in the CDR3. Written as DNA, the CDR3 is TGTGCCAGCAGCAATTCCCTCTACGAGCAGTACTTC. It is translated as CASSNSLYEQYF.

The chain has TRBV20-1 and TRBJ1-1; D might be TRBD1 (6 bases). V shed 6 bases and J shed 13 bases, with 21 bases lying between them. This CDR3 comprises 12 residues. In germline, CDR1 is DFQATT, CDR2 SNEGSKA (reference sequence). CDR3 bases: TGCAGTGCCTCACGGCTCCGGGACATTGTTTTCTTT. It specifies CSASRLRDIVFF.

The J gene is TRBJ2-1, the V gene TRBV7-2, with D possibly matching TRBD1 (5 bases). Looked up from germline, CDR1 is SGHTA and CDR2 is FQGNSA. Trimming shortened V by 2 bases and J by 8 bases, and 13 bases separated the two germline ends. The CDR3 covers 14 residues. CDR3 loop: CASSLTGPRDEQFF. For the CDR3, the DNA is TGTGCCAGCAGCTTAACAGGCCCCCGAGATGAGCAGTTCTTC.

This clonotype was detected a few times. CDR3 loop: CATSRDLETDTQYF. CDR3 in DNA: TGTGCCACCAGCAGAGATCTCGAGACAGATACGCAGTATTTT. The chain employs TRBV15 and TRBJ2-3; D is unresolved. The germline V gene encodes CDR1 LNHNV and CDR2 YYDKDF (reference sequence). The ends were cut back, 0 bases at V and 3 bases at J, with 7 bases in the middle. The CDR3 contains 14 residues.

The chain couples TRBV19 to TRBJ1-5, with D uncertain. CDR1 LNHDA and CDR2 SQIVND come from the germline V gene (reference sequence). The CDR3 is 12 residues long. V lost 6 bases to trimming and J lost 5 bases, with 8 bases between them. The CDR3 sequence: CASSPLYQPQHF. The CDR3 DNA reads TGTGCCAGTAGCCCCCTTTATCAGCCCCAGCATTTT.

This clonotype was found a few times. V and J are TRBV7-4 and TRBJ1-4; D remains unclear. The CDR3 spans 14 residues. Trimming stripped 3 bases from V and 5 bases from J, with 10 bases between. Germline V lookup: CDR1 SGHVT, CDR2 SQSDAQ. The CDR3: CASSFHRRNEKLFF. DNA of the CDR3: TGTGCCAGCAGCTTTCACAGACGAAATGAAAAACTGTTTTTT.

V usage is TRBV11-2 and J usage is TRBJ1-5; TRBD1 aligns across 9 bases. Germline V gene data show CDR1 as SGHAT and CDR2 as FQNNGV. The CDR3 is 17 residues long. J gave up 4 bases and V 1 base, and 8 bases lay outside the gene matches. The CDR3: CASSLASSGTGNQPQHF. The DNA for the CDR3 is TGTGCCAGCAGCTTAGCTTCTTCCGGGACAGGGAATCAGCCCCAGCATTTT.

This clonotype turned up a few times. The rearrangement uses TRBV7-2 and TRBJ1-5, with TRBD1 matching over 7 bases. CDR1 and CDR2 from the germline V gene are SGHTA and FQGNSA. With 0 bases clipped from V and 5 bases from J, the junction kept 1 base outside the gene matches. The CDR3 length is 14 residues. Written as DNA, the CDR3 is TGTGCCAGCAGCTTAGCAGGGGGCGATCAGCCCCAGCATTTT. It specifies CASSLAGGDQPQHF.

J is TRBJ2-7 and V is TRBV18, with TRBD2 identical over 12 bases. Germline V gives CDR1 KGHSH, CDR2 LQKENI. The V segment lost 0 bases and the J segment 5 bases; nucleotides outside the gene matches: 2. The CDR3 consists of 15 residues. The CDR3 region is CASSPPRLAGDEQYV. The CDR3 nucleotides are TGTGCCAGCTCACCACCTCGACTAGCGGGAGACGAGCAGTACGTC.

The table lists this clonotype with a few counts. The chain has TRBV6-2 or TRBV6-3 and TRBJ1-1; maybe TRBD1 (5 bases). In germline, CDR1 is MNHEY, CDR2 SVGEGT. V was trimmed by 0 bases and J by 5 bases, leaving 22 bases between them. CDR3 length equals 18 residues. The CDR3 DNA reads TGTGCCAGCAGTTACTCGGACTCGATGACAGAAGGGAATACTGAAGCTTTCTTT. This gives the protein CASSYSDSMTEGNTEAFF.